This T cell receptor (beta chain) stems from a study of T cell responses to AZD1222 COVID-19 vaccine. Study outcomes and limitations: Receipt of two AZD1222 doses was followed by a rise in Spike-specific TCR breadth and depth.

Only in-frame clones appear in the TCRdb table, and some are missing; sequencing was by immunoSEQ multiplex PCR. The data show roughly 97,000 clones, with about 93% seen just once and 5% held by the top ten. Regarding this clone: The antigen remains unidentified.

In germline, CDR1 is MDHEN, CDR2 SYDVKM. Trimming took 6 bases from V and 4 from J, leaving 21 bases between them. CDR3 size: 16 residues. The genes are TRBV28 and TRBJ1-2, with D uncertain. The receptor's source is an adult in good health. Sample: peripheral blood, taken on day 0 of AZD1222 vaccination. The CDR3 here is CASRFSVIGSRYGYTF. CDR3 in DNA: TGTGCCAGCAGATTCTCAGTAATCGGGAGCCGCTATGGCTACACCTTC.